This T cell receptor beta chain derives from a study of blood T cell repertoires in COVID-19. Looking at the study overall: Specimens from acute and convalescent COVID-19 originated in the United States, Italy and Spain.

Assignments of participants to cohorts depended upon their own reported clinical history. Those designated as exposed participants met a COVID-19 case within 2 weeks before study entry. CDR1 is LGHNA, CDR2 YNFKEQ, per germline. The germline V and J ends were trimmed by 6 bases and 5 bases, with 13 bases remaining between them. This CDR3 contains 14 residues. Original processing methods: Estimates of nucleated cell counts were drawn from the amplification of reference gene primers. TCRdb's table, derived via immunoSEQ multiplex PCR, lists solely in-frame clones and lacks some. V and J calls and clone size are those listed in that table; D and trimming were worked out from the DNA. Among some 340,000 clones listed, more than 90% were seen once.

This clonotype was sampled from a woman aged 25 to 39 who had been exposed to COVID-19. The material sequenced was PBMCs or T cells enriched from blood (not recorded which). The rearrangement uses TRBV4-2 and TRBJ1-4; D is possibly TRBD1 (6 bases). For the CDR3, the DNA is TGTGCCAGCAGACCCGGACAGCTAAATGAAAAACTGTTTTTT. This sequence encodes CASRPGQLNEKLFF.